These T cell receptor beta chains were read from a single sample in a study of shared clonotypes between healthy human individuals. Only in-frame clones appear in the TCRdb table, and some are missing; sequencing was by immunoSEQ multiplex PCR. The sample holds roughly 650,000 clones, around 96% seen once. The sequencing sample was made of naive CD8+ T cells sorted from blood. These receptors came from a woman aged 25 to 39 in good health. The CDR3 runs from the conserved cysteine through the conserved F or W. Fields, in order: J gene, V gene, CDR3 length, D gene, clone size, CDR3 DNA, CDR3 protein. D genes are given only for firm matches. The size of a clone is reported for some rows only, either as once, few or many, or as a class for expanded clones.

>TRBJ2-1|TRBV19|16|NA|NA
TGTGCCAGTAGTATAGATCCCGAGGCCAAGGCGGATGAGCAGTTCTTC
CASSIDPEAKADEQFF
>TRBJ2-1|TRBV4-1|17|TRBD2|NA
TGCGCCAGCAGCCGCCCCATAGCGGGGGTCTCCTACAATGAGCAGTTCTTC
CASSRPIAGVSYNEQFF
>TRBJ2-7|TRBV6-5|13|NA|once
TGTGCCAGCAGCTACGGGATTGGGGGCGAGCAGTACTTC
CASSYGIGGEQYF
>TRBJ2-1|TRBV7-9|16|NA|NA
TGTGCCAGCAGCTCCTCCAGGGTTGAGCCCTACAATGAGCAGTTCTTC
CASSSSRVEPYNEQFF
>TRBJ2-1|TRBV30|14|TRBD2|NA
TGTGCCTGGAGTCTAGCGGATACCTACAATGAGCAGTTCTTC
CAWSLADTYNEQFF
>TRBJ2-1|TRBV10-3|15|TRBD2|NA
TGTGCCATCAGTGAGCCGGGACTAGGGCACAATGAGCAGTTCTTC
CAISEPGLGHNEQFF
>TRBJ1-5|TRBV9|15|TRBD1|NA
TGTGCCAGCAGCGGTGGACAGGCCCTTTATCAGCCCCAGCATTTT
CASSGGQALYQPQHF
>TRBJ2-3|TRBV6-1|16|TRBD2|NA
TGTGCCAGCAGTGGGACTAGCGGGAGGAACACAGATACGCAGTATTTT
CASSGTSGRNTDTQYF
>TRBJ2-7|TRBV7-8|16|NA|NA
TGTGCCAGCAGCCCGAACCTGCCCTCCGACAGTTACGAGCAGTACTTC
CASSPNLPSDSYEQYF
>TRBJ2-7|TRBV4-1|13|NA|NA
TGCGCCAGCAGCCCCCGGACTGTCTCGACGAAGTACTTC
CASSPRTVSTKYF
>TRBJ1-5|TRBV7-2|15|NA|NA
TGTGCCAGCAGCGCGGACAGCGTCGCGAATCAGCCCCAGCATTTT
CASSADSVANQPQHF
>TRBJ1-3|TRBV19|18|NA|NA
TGTGCCAGTAGTCCCATGGTCAGCGGACATTCCTCTGGAAACACCATATATTTT
CASSPMVSGHSSGNTIYF
>TRBJ2-4|TRBV27|13|NA|NA
TGTGCCAGCAGTTCCGGCGGACAAAACATTCAGTACTTC
CASSSGGQNIQYF
>TRBJ2-5|TRBV7-9|17|NA|NA
TGTGCCAGCAGCTTAGGGGCGGACAGTACCTACCAAGAGACCCAGTACTTC
CASSLGADSTYQETQYF
>TRBJ2-4|TRBV13|15|NA|NA
TGTGCCAGCAGCCTGAGGGGATTTGGCAAAAACATTCAGTACTTC
CASSLRGFGKNIQYF
>TRBJ1-4|TRBV7-9|13|TRBD1|NA
TGTGCCAGCAGAACCGGGACAGATGAAAAACTGTTTTTT
CASRTGTDEKLFF
>TRBJ1-1|TRBV6-7|12|NA|NA
TGTGCCAGCACGGGGACCAACACTGAAGCTTTCTTT
CASTGTNTEAFF
>TRBJ1-2|TRBV4-1|13|NA|NA
TGCGCCAGCAGCCAAGATGAAATATATGGCTACACCTTC
CASSQDEIYGYTF
>TRBJ2-7|TRBV5-1|14|NA|NA
TGCGCCAGCAGCTACCAGACTGGCTCCTACGAGCAGTACTTC
CASSYQTGSYEQYF
>TRBJ2-7|TRBV27|15|TRBD1|NA
TGTGCCAGCAGTTTAACCGGGACAGGGGACTACGAGCAGTACTTC
CASSLTGTGDYEQYF
>TRBJ1-5|TRBV7-9|13|NA|NA
TGTGCCAGCAGCTTGACAGGCGGGCAGCCCCAGCATTTT
CASSLTGGQPQHF
>TRBJ1-2|TRBV28|14|TRBD1|NA
TGTGCCAGCAGTCCCACAGGGGTAAACTATGGCTACACCTTC
CASSPTGVNYGYTF
>TRBJ2-7|TRBV4-1|16|NA|NA
TGCGCCAGCAGCCGCCATGCAAGACTGGACTCCTACGAGCAGTACTTC
CASSRHARLDSYEQYF